Included here is one T cell receptor beta chain sequence, with context. Its antigen has not been determined. Nothing much larger sits one base from this clone, and base qualities are not available. Reads for this sample came from an Illumina NovaSeq 6000. TCRalpha and TCRbeta cDNA libraries were constructed by 5'RACE with constant-segment primers, with sample barcodes and unique molecular identifiers being introduced. RNA was extracted from every sample with Trizol reagent. The libraries were amplified in two PCR steps, and the second step added a second sample barcode and Illumina TruSeq adapters. Libraries were sequenced on an Illumina NovaSeq with 2 x 150 bp paired-end reads. The source study handled its data this way. Demultiplexing of reads and collapsing into UMI-guided consensus sequences were performed with migec v1.2.7. Using mixcr v2.1.11, the UMI consensuses were aligned to TRA and TRB V and J templates and assembled into clonotypes. A clonotype was counted as expanded or contracted only when both edgeR and NoisET called the clonotype significant, with the noise models trained on biological replicates. For edgeR calls, a false discovery rate-adjusted p below 0.01 and a log2 fold-change threshold of 1 were applied. As an exploratory analysis of dynamics, max-normalized trajectories of the 1000 most abundant clonotypes were examined with PCA combined with hierarchical clustering. The CD4 or CD8 phenotype of responding clones was assigned using the separately sequenced CD4+ and CD8+ repertoires. The public sequencing data were trimmed at Q25 with fastp and processed into clonotypes with MiXCR by TCRdb, which kept only in-frame beta chains. Every CDR3 protein is listed once, alongside the most common genes and DNA of its rows. These V and J calls are TCRdb output, not the study's own analysis. For this sample there are about 400,000 distinct CDR3 sequences; more than 20% appear just once. Jointly, the top ten make up roughly 13% of the sample.

Based on the germline V gene, the CDR1 and CDR2 sequences are SGHRS and YFSETQ. From its cysteine to its phenylalanine, the CDR3 spans 17 amino acids. Only CDR3 DNA remains: 51 bases, in frame from the first base. Trimming removed 2 bases from V and 0 bases from J, leaving 12 bases between the germline ends. Ficoll-Paque density gradient centrifugation was the method used to isolate PBMCs. This entry belongs to a study of T-cell memory formation after mild COVID-19 (dated by TCRdb to the early 2020s). A note on the overall study: Most TCR sequence clusters were specific to one of the two donors. In two donors, T-cell clones that expanded and contracted after mild COVID-19 were tracked by sequencing TCRalpha and TCRbeta repertoires over time. Two young, previously healthy adult volunteers made up the cohort, one male and one female. The paper's findings and limits, for the study overall: Whether the second-wave clones peaking on day 37 were SARS-CoV-2 specific was not confirmed. Some responding clones were detected in pre-infection memory, which suggested that pre-existing cross-reactive memory T cells had joined the SARS-CoV-2 response. Contracting CD4+ clones turned up mainly in the CM and EM memory subsets, whereas EMRA was where CD8+ clones were enriched. Clones that contracted from day 15 to 85 showed balanced CD4/CD8 phenotypes, whereas a second wave of clones that expanded from day 15 to 37 leaned towards CD4+. Only a couple of mild cases were covered in the study, and larger cohorts including severe cases with pre-infection samples were considered necessary.

This sequence uses TRBV5-1 and TRBJ2-6; the D gene is perhaps TRBD1 or TRBD2, each of them matching over 5 bases. The receptor was isolated from an adult woman who had mild COVID-19 (a few samples of this study predate the infection). The sample titles of this study are shuffled in the database, so cell type and time point are left out; the donor was told from shared clones. The sequenced material came from PBMCs or a T cell subset sorted from them (not recorded which). The CDR3 protein sequence reads: CASSFAGGNSGANVLTF. The bases read TGCGCCAGCAGCTTCGCTGGGGGTAACTCTGGGGCCAACGTCCTGACTTTC.